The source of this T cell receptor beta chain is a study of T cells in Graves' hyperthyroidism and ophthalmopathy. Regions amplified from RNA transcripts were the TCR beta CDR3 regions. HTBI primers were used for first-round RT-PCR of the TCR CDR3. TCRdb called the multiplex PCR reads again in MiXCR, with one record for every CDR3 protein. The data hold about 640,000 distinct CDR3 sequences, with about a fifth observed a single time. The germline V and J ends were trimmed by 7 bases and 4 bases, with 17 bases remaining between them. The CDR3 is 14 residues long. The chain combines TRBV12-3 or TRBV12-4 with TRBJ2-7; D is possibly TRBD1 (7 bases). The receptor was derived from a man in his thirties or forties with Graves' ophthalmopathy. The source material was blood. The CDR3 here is CASKSGDRAYEQYF. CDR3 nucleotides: TGTGCCAGCAAATCGGGGGACAGAGCATACGAGCAGTACTTC.